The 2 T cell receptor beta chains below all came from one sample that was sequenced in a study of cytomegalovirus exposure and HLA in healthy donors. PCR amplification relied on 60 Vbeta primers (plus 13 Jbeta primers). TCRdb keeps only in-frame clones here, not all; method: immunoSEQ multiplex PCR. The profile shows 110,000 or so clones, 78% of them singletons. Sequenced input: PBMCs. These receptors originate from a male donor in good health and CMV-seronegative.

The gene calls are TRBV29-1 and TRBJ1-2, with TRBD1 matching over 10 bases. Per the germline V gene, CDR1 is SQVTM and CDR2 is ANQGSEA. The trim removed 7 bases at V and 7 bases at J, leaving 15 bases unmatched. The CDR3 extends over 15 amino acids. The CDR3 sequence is CSAKVGDRGVGGYTF. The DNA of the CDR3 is TGCAGCGCTAAGGTCGGGGACAGGGGAGTTGGTGGCTACACCTTC.

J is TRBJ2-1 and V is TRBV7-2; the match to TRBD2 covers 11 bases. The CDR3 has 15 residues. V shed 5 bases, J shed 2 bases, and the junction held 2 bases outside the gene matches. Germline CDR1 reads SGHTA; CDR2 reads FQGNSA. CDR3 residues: CASSAGLAAYNEQFF. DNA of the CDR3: TGTGCCAGCAGCGCGGGACTAGCGGCCTACAATGAGCAGTTCTTC.